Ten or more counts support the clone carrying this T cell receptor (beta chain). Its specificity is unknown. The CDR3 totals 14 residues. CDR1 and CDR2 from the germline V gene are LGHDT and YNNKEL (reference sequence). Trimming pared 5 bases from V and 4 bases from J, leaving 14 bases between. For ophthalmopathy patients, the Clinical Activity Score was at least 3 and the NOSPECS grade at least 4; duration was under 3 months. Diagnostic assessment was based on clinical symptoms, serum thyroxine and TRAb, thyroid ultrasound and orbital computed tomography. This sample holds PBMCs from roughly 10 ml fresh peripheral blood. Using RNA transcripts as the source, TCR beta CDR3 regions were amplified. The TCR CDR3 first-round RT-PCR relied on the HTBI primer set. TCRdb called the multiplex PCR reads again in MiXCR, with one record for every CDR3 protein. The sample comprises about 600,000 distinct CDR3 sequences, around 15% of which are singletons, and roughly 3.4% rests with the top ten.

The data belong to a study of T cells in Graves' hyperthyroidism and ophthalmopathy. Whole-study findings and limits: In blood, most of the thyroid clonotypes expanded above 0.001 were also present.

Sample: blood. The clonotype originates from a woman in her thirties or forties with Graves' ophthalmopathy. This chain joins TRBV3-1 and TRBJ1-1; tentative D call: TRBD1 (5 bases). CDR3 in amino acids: CASSINQGVTEAFF. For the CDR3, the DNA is TGTGCCAGCAGCATCAACCAGGGAGTCACTGAAGCTTTCTTT.